A single sample is the source of the 17 T cell receptor beta chains below, sequenced in a study of cytomegalovirus exposure and HLA in healthy donors. The PCR contained 60 Vbeta and 13 Jbeta primers. This table comes from immunoSEQ multiplex PCR, and its TCRdb copy is limited to in-frame clones, with some not included. The sample contains 180,000 or so clones, approximately 77% of which appear only once. Sequenced: PBMCs. Source of these receptors: a male donor in good health and CMV-seronegative.

The chain links TRBV5-5 to TRBJ2-4; 13 bases agree with TRBD2. Trimming cost V 0 bases and J 8 bases; bases outside gene matches: 14. Germline values: CDR1 SGHKS, CDR2 YYEKEE (reference sequence). The length of the CDR3 is 19 residues. In DNA, the CDR3 is TGTGCCAGCAGCTTGGTGGGTACACTAGCGGGAGGGCCTCAGGACATTCAGTACTTC. Translation: CASSLVGTLAGGPQDIQYF.

The chain employs TRBV6-6 and TRBJ1-2; D not certain. Trimming left V 2 bases short and J 6 bases short, with 10 bases between. Germline V gene data show CDR1 as MNHNY and CDR2 as SVGAGI (reference sequence). This CDR3 spans 13 amino acids. CDR3 coding DNA: TGTGCCAGCAGTTACCGGGGTGTTCATGGCTACACCTTC. It translates to CASSYRGVHGYTF.

The chain combines TRBV7-8 with TRBJ2-1; 7 bases line up with TRBD2. The germline V gene has CDR1 SGHVS and CDR2 FQNEAQ. This CDR3 spans 15 amino acids. J was trimmed by 9 bases and V by 2 bases; bases with no gene match: 10. The CDR3, as DNA: TGTGCCAGCAGCTTATATGGCGGGAGAGCTGGTGAGCAGTTCTTC. It specifies CASSLYGGRAGEQFF.

The rearrangement joins TRBV2 to TRBJ2-5, with D possibly matching TRBD1 (6 bases). V was clipped by 6 bases and J by 5 bases, with 19 bases between them. Looked up from germline, CDR1 is SNHLY and CDR2 is FYNNEI. The CDR3 is 15 residues long. CDR3 protein: CASSLTGWGPETQYF. The CDR3 DNA reads as TGTGCCAGCAGCCTGACAGGTTGGGGACCGGAGACCCAGTACTTC.

This chain uses TRBV6-6 with TRBJ1-6, with 8 bases fitting TRBD1. Losses at the gene ends were 6 bases for V and 7 bases for J; bases not matched to a gene: 8. Per germline, CDR1 MNHNY and CDR2 SVGAGI (reference sequence). The CDR3 covers 15 residues. DNA of the CDR3: TGTGCCAGCAGCCTTCGGACAGGGAGCAATTCACCCCTCCACTTT. As protein: CASSLRTGSNSPLHF.

The gene calls are TRBV7-8 and TRBJ1-1; maybe TRBD1 (5 bases). Trimming took 5 bases from V and 7 from J, leaving 23 bases between them. This CDR3 has 16 amino acids. Germline V gives CDR1 SGHVS, CDR2 FQNEAQ. Here the CDR3 DNA reads TGTGCCAGCAGCCCATGGGGGTTGGAGGGGAAAGGTGAAGCTTTCTTT. Protein: CASSPWGLEGKGEAFF.

V is TRBV13 and J is TRBJ2-3; weak D call: TRBD2 (5 bases). The CDR3 totals 14 residues. Germline CDR1 is PRHDT and CDR2 is FYEKMQ (reference sequence). The ends were cut back, 6 bases at V and 0 bases at J, with 10 bases in the middle. The CDR3 sequence is CASRTDLSTDTQYF. The DNA of the CDR3 is TGTGCCAGCAGGACGGACTTGAGCACAGATACGCAGTATTTT.

V usage is TRBV29-1 and J usage is TRBJ1-2, with TRBD1 matching over 7 bases. Germline trimming cut 8 bases from V and 6 bases from J; bases unmatched to any gene: 9. Germline V gene lookup returns CDR1 SQVTM and CDR2 ANQGSEA. CDR3 length equals 12 residues. This CDR3 reads CSLGKGAHGYTF. In DNA, the CDR3 is TGCAGCCTCGGGAAGGGGGCCCATGGCTACACCTTC.

In this sample, this clone turned up once. Here the CDR3 DNA reads TGTGCCAGCAGTGACCCGGTAGGGGAGGTCCCCTACGAGCAGTACTTC. Protein: CASSDPVGEVPYEQYF. The V call is TRBV2, the J call TRBJ2-7; D is perhaps TRBD2 (6 bases). V lost 3 bases and J 2 bases, leaving 17 bases between the germline ends. The CDR3 has 16 amino acids. Germline V gene sequence: CDR1 SNHLY, CDR2 FYNNEI.

The chain combines TRBV11-1 with TRBJ2-2; tentative D call: TRBD1 (6 bases). The ends were cut back, 2 bases at V and 6 bases at J, with 10 bases in the middle. CDR1 is SGHAT, CDR2 FQDESV, per germline (reference sequence). The CDR3 has 14 amino acids. In DNA, the CDR3 is TGTGCCAGCAGCTTACAGGGGACGTCCGGGGAGCTGTTTTTT. This sequence encodes CASSLQGTSGELFF.

This rearrangement joins TRBV7-6 to TRBJ2-3, with D unresolved. The germline gives CDR1 SGHVS, CDR2 FNYEAQ. V was cut by 3 bases and J by 5 bases, with 12 bases left in between. The CDR3 is 14 amino acids. The chain's CDR3 is CASSLGQAGDTQYF. DNA for the CDR3: TGTGCCAGCAGCTTGGGCCAAGCTGGAGATACGCAGTATTTT.

The genes are TRBV6-1 and TRBJ1-5; tentative D call: TRBD1 (6 bases). Trimming removed 3 bases at V and 0 bases at J, with 6 bases between. CDR3 length: 14 residues. Germline V gives CDR1 MNHNS, CDR2 SASEGT. DNA of the CDR3: TGTGCCAGCAGTGAGGGACATAGCAATCAGCCCCAGCATTTT. The encoded protein is CASSEGHSNQPQHF.

This clone was seen only a few times. The V and J genes are TRBV7-2 and TRBJ1-1; a weak D match, TRBD1 (5 bases). This CDR3 is built from 14 residues. Germline V gene lookup returns CDR1 SGHTA and CDR2 FQGNSA. V was cut by 4 bases and J by 1 base, with 10 bases left in between. The CDR3 nucleotides read TGTGCCAGCAGCTCAGGGTCCCCGAACACTGAAGCTTTCTTT. This encodes CASSSGSPNTEAFF. Together with reference TRBV7-2 and TRBJ1-1, the CDR3 gives the full variable domain: GAGVSQSPSNKVTEKGKDVELRCDPISGHTALYWYRQSLGQGLEFLIYFQGNSAPDKSGLPSDRFSAERTGGSVSTLTIQRTQQEDSAVYLCASSSGSPNTEAFFGQGTRLTVV.

In this sample, this clone turned up a few times. This chain links TRBV19 with TRBJ1-6; TRBD1 matches at 11 bases. CDR1 is LNHDA and CDR2 is SQIVND in the germline V gene (reference sequence). The CDR3 loop spans 15 amino acids. J gave up 6 bases and V 5 bases, and 3 bases lay outside the gene matches. CDR3 bases: TGTGCCAGTAGTGTCGGACAGGGGGCTAATTCACCCCTCCACTTT. This encodes CASSVGQGANSPLHF.

The rearrangement uses TRBV4-3 and TRBJ1-6; 9 bases are a match to TRBD1. Trimming removed 2 bases from V and 6 bases from J; junction bases left unmatched: 5. This CDR3 has 16 amino acids. From germline, CDR1 is LGHNA and CDR2 YSLEER. The DNA of the CDR3 is TGCGCCAGCAGCCAAAGGACAGGGGTGGGTAATTCACCCCTCCACTTT. Its protein product is CASSQRTGVGNSPLHF.

This clone occurred once. This rearrangement joins TRBV29-1 to TRBJ2-5, with 13 nucleotides matching TRBD2. The V segment lost 3 bases and the J segment 4 bases; nucleotides outside the gene matches: 11. Per germline, CDR1 SQVTM and CDR2 ANQGSEA. The CDR3 consists of 17 residues. CDR3 bases: TGCAGCGTTGAGAACCCCTCGACTAGCGGGAGGAGAGAGACCCAGTACTTC. This sequence encodes CSVENPSTSGRRETQYF.

The chain couples TRBV7-2 to TRBJ2-1; D is perhaps TRBD2 (5 bases). V was clipped by 5 bases and J by 9 bases, with 14 bases between them. Germline loops: CDR1 SGHTA, CDR2 FQGNSA. The length of the CDR3 is 13 residues. The CDR3 region has the DNA TGTGCCAGCAGCCCTCATTTGGGGAGTGAGCAGTTCTTC. This codes for CASSPHLGSEQFF.